This passage covers 31 T cell receptor beta chains from one sample sequenced in a study of cytomegalovirus exposure and HLA in healthy donors. Amplification used 60 Vbeta primers and 13 Jbeta primers. Method: immunoSEQ multiplex PCR; TCRdb's copy keeps in-frame clones and lacks some. The table shows 200,000 or so clones, with over 60% occurring only once. The sequenced sample was PBMCs. The receptors here all came from a man younger than 35 in good health and CMV-seronegative.

The chain uses TRBV6-5 and TRBJ1-6, with 7 bases fitting TRBD1. J was trimmed by 8 bases and V by 6 bases; bases with no gene match: 4. This CDR3 region has 13 residues. The V gene's germline CDR1 is MNHEY and CDR2 SVGAGI. The CDR3 sequence: CASRGQSYSPLHF. CDR3 nucleotide sequence: TGTGCCAGCAGGGGACAGTCATATTCACCCCTCCACTTT.

V gene TRBV19 combines with J gene TRBJ1-2; no clear D. The length of the CDR3 is 14 residues. Germline-derived CDR1 and CDR2 are LNHDA and SQIVND (reference sequence). Deletions cut 0 bases from V and 5 bases from J, with 10 bases between. CDR3 DNA sequence: TGTGCCAGTAGTATAGAGCCCGGTCCATATGGCTACACCTTC. Its protein is CASSIEPGPYGYTF.

The V gene is TRBV19, the J gene TRBJ1-1; 7 bases match TRBD1. J gave up 2 bases and V 4 bases, and 10 bases lay outside the gene matches. The germline gives CDR1 LNHDA, CDR2 SQIVND (reference sequence). The CDR3 extends over 16 amino acids. The DNA of the CDR3 is TGTGCCAGTAGTACTCTTAGGGGGCCTAGAAACACTGAAGCTTTCTTT. Its protein product is CASSTLRGPRNTEAFF.

This sequence joins TRBV4-1 and TRBJ1-3; a weak D match, TRBD1 (6 bases). The germline V gene encodes CDR1 MGHRA and CDR2 YSYEKL. Trimming took off 1 base at V and 5 bases at J, with 15 bases between the two ends. The CDR3 loop spans 16 amino acids. Here the CDR3 reads CASSQVGTGIRNTIYF. Written as DNA, the CDR3 is TGCGCCAGCAGCCAAGTTGGTACAGGGATTAGAAACACCATATATTTT.

The genes are TRBV29-1 and TRBJ2-7; D not certain. V shed 7 bases and J shed 6 bases, with 13 bases lying between them. The CDR3 consists of 11 residues. Germline V gives CDR1 SQVTM, CDR2 ANQGSEA. For the CDR3, the DNA is TGCAGCGCCGGCACGGGTGGCGAGCAGTACTTC. Encoded protein: CSAGTGGEQYF.

This clone was seen a few times. The chain couples TRBV6-5 to TRBJ2-3, with 7 bases that match TRBD2. The CDR3 is 15 amino acids. J lost 0 bases, V lost 4 bases, and 4 bases had no gene match. Germline V gene data show CDR1 as MNHEY and CDR2 as SVGAGI. CDR3: CASSFGGTSTDTQYF. In nucleotides, the CDR3 is TGTGCCAGCAGTTTCGGGGGGACTAGCACAGATACGCAGTATTTT.

The chain couples TRBV9 to TRBJ2-3, with D perhaps matching TRBD2 (6 bases). V was clipped by 0 bases and J by 2 bases, with 13 bases between them. The CDR3 is 16 amino acids. CDR1 and CDR2 from the germline V gene are SGDLS and YYNGEE. CDR3 DNA sequence: TGTGCCAGCAGCGTAGAGTATAGCGGAAACACAGATACGCAGTATTTT. Residues: CASSVEYSGNTDTQYF.

The chain uses TRBV30 and TRBJ1-2; unclear D gene. This CDR3 region has 13 residues. Germline assignment: CDR1 GTSNPN and CDR2 SVGIG (reference sequence). With 1 base removed from V and 3 bases from J, the gap between germline ends came to 9 bases. The CDR3 DNA reads TGTGCCTGGAGTGGACAACTCCACTATGGCTACACCTTC. Protein product: CAWSGQLHYGYTF.

This clone was picked up a small number of times. This chain connects TRBV7-9 to TRBJ2-1, with 12 bases identical to TRBD2. This CDR3 contains 17 residues. The J segment lost 6 bases and the V segment lost 4 bases, leaving 10 bases of the junction unmatched. Germline values: CDR1 SEHNR, CDR2 FQNEAQ (reference sequence). CDR3 DNA sequence: TGTGCCAGCAGCTCCTGGACTAGCGGGACCCAGGGCAATGAGCAGTTCTTC. Translated, it gives CASSSWTSGTQGNEQFF.

This chain uses TRBV5-1 with TRBJ2-1, with TRBD2 identical over 15 bases. CDR1 and CDR2 (germline): SGHRS, YFSETQ. J gave up 8 bases and V 4 bases, and 10 bases lay outside the gene matches. The CDR3 length is 17 residues. The CDR3 DNA reads TGCGCCAGCAGCCTCGGACTAGCGGGAGGGGTTCCCGATGAGCAGTTCTTC. It translates to CASSLGLAGGVPDEQFF. Based on the CDR3 plus reference TRBV5-1 and TRBJ2-1, the full variable domain is KAGVTQTPRYLIKTRGQQVTLSCSPISGHRSVSWYQQTPGQGLQFLFEYFSETQRNKGNFPGRFSGRQFSNSRSEMNVSTLELGDSALYLCASSLGLAGGVPDEQFFGPGTRLTVL.

About this clone: Germline and junction disagree at one end, which may indicate a read error. This chain uses TRBV7-9 with TRBJ1-1; no definite D call. The CDR3 totals 16 residues. CDR1 SEHNR and CDR2 FQNEAQ come from the germline V gene (reference sequence). Here the CDR3 DNA reads TGTTCCAGCAGTGAGTCGGAGACGATTCCACACACTGAAGCTTTCTTT. Amino acid sequence: CSSSESETIPHTEAFF. The full variable domain, completed using reference TRBV7-9 and TRBJ1-1, is DTGVSQNPRHKITKRGQNVTFRCDPISEHNRLYWYRQTLGQGPEFLTYFQNEAQLEKSRLLSDRFSAERPKGSFSTLEIQRTEQGDSAMYLCSSSESETIPHTEAFFGQGTRLTVV.

Worth noting for this clone: One end of the junction is discordant with germline, which a read error may explain. This sequence joins TRBV7-7 and TRBJ2-1; 7 bases agree with TRBD2. This CDR3 spans 16 amino acids. Germline loops: CDR1 SSHAT, CDR2 FNYEAQ (reference sequence). The DNA for the CDR3 is TGTGCTAGCAGCTTAGCGGGCAGGGCGTCCTACAATGAGCAGTTCTTC. Amino acids: CASSLAGRASYNEQFF.

The chain couples TRBV29-1 to TRBJ2-1, with 7 bases that match TRBD2. The trim removed 2 bases at V and 2 bases at J, leaving 6 bases unmatched. Germline CDR1 and CDR2: SQVTM and ANQGSEA. The CDR3 loop spans 15 amino acids. CDR3 sequence: CSVESGRGTYNEQFF. Here the CDR3 DNA reads TGCAGCGTTGAAAGTGGGCGGGGGACCTACAATGAGCAGTTCTTC.

The V and J genes are TRBV28 and TRBJ1-5, with TRBD1 matching 8 bases. There are 16 residues in the CDR3. Per germline, CDR1 MDHEN and CDR2 SYDVKM. Trimming removed 6 bases from V and 1 base from J; junction bases left unmatched: 8. The CDR3 bases are TGTGCCAGCAGGCGGACAGGGATCGGCAGCAATCAGCCCCAGCATTTT. Its translation: CASRRTGIGSNQPQHF.

CDR3 region: CASSVKQGIQETQYF. The CDR3 DNA is TGCGCCAGCAGCGTTAAACAGGGGATCCAAGAGACCCAGTACTTC. The chain recombines TRBV5-1 with TRBJ2-5; TRBD1 agrees at 7 bases. The CDR3 totals 15 residues. Germline V gene data show CDR1 as SGHRS and CDR2 as YFSETQ. Germline trimming cut 4 bases from V and 1 base from J; bases unmatched to any gene: 7. The full variable domain, in which reference TRBV5-1 and TRBJ2-5 provide the parts outside the CDR3, is KAGVTQTPRYLIKTRGQQVTLSCSPISGHRSVSWYQQTPGQGLQFLFEYFSETQRNKGNFPGRFSGRQFSNSRSEMNVSTLELGDSALYLCASSVKQGIQETQYFGPGTRLLVL.

This clone was recorded a few times. The chain couples TRBV28 to TRBJ2-3; 9 positions agree with TRBD2. Looked up from germline, CDR1 is MDHEN and CDR2 is SYDVKM. The ends lost 4 bases at V and 8 bases at J; junction bases unmatched: 10. This CDR3 region has 15 residues. The CDR3 reads CASSSPAGGPGTQYF. Here the CDR3 DNA reads TGTGCCAGCAGTTCTCCGGCGGGAGGGCCGGGTACGCAGTATTTT.

The chain links TRBV14 to TRBJ2-3; 15 bases are a match to TRBD2. Per germline, CDR1 SGHDN and CDR2 FVKESK. V shed 4 bases, J shed 5 bases, and the junction held 7 bases outside the gene matches. The CDR3 spans 17 residues. The CDR3 nucleotides read TGTGCCAGCAGCCTAAGGACTAGCGGGAGGGCCCTAGATACGCAGTATTTT. It yields the protein CASSLRTSGRALDTQYF.

The chain links TRBV27 to TRBJ1-2, with D hard to call. Germline CDR1 MNHEY, CDR2 SMNVEV (reference sequence). The CDR3 extends over 15 amino acids. Trimming cost V 2 bases and J 4 bases, with 14 bases left between them. CDR3 in amino acids: CASSLNGVTTYGYTF. The CDR3 DNA sequence: TGTGCCAGCAGTTTAAACGGGGTAACGACCTATGGCTACACCTTC.

This clone was counted only a few times. This sequence joins TRBV19 and TRBJ1-4, with 8 bases matching TRBD1. Per germline, CDR1 LNHDA and CDR2 SQIVND (reference sequence). The CDR3 is 14 amino acids. With V trimmed by 6 bases and J by 7 bases, 7 bases remained unmatched. CDR3 sequence reads: CASRNDRGGEKLFF. Here the CDR3 DNA reads TGTGCCAGTAGGAACGACAGGGGAGGTGAAAAACTGTTTTTT. Full variable domain (rest looked up from reference TRBV19 and TRBJ1-4): DGGITQSPKYLFRKEGQNVTLSCEQNLNHDAMYWYRQDPGQGLRLIYYSQIVNDFQKGDIAEGYSVSREKKESFPLTVTSAQKNPTAFYLCASRNDRGGEKLFFGSGTQLSVL.

The rearrangement links TRBV4-1 to TRBJ2-5; the match to TRBD1 covers 7 bases. CDR1 and CDR2 (germline): MGHRA, YSYEKL. The CDR3 spans 14 residues. CDR3 nucleotide sequence: TGCGCTCAAGGAGACAGGGTGTACCAAGAGACCCAGTACTTC. Translated, it gives CAQGDRVYQETQYF.

V and J are TRBV18 and TRBJ1-4; 7 bases line up with TRBD1. The trim removed 2 bases at V and 8 bases at J, leaving 8 bases unmatched. Germline loops: CDR1 KGHSH, CDR2 LQKENI. The length of the CDR3 is 15 residues. The chain's CDR3 is CASSPTAGGREKLFF. CDR3 sequence (DNA): TGTGCCAGCTCACCAACAGCAGGGGGAAGGGAAAAACTGTTTTTT.

This clone was found once. The V and J genes are TRBV2 and TRBJ2-1; 12 bases align to TRBD2. V trimming: 6 bases; J trimming: 6 bases; junction bases outside the gene matches: 21. Germline V lookup: CDR1 SNHLY, CDR2 FYNNEI. The length of the CDR3 is 20 residues. CDR3: CASRHAGLAGGTPYFNEQFF. The CDR3 DNA follows: TGTGCCAGCAGGCACGCAGGGCTAGCGGGAGGGACTCCATACTTCAATGAGCAGTTCTTC.

The table lists this clone with a few counts. The chain joins TRBV6-5 to TRBJ2-5; 8 bases line up with TRBD1. Germline-derived CDR1 and CDR2 are MNHEY and SVGAGI. The CDR3 spans 13 residues. J lost 5 bases, V lost 5 bases, and 4 bases had no gene match. The CDR3 bases are TGTGCCAGCAGTAGGACAGGGTTCGAGACCCAGTACTTC. It encodes CASSRTGFETQYF.

In this sample, this clone turned up a few times. The chain combines TRBV27 with TRBJ2-7; 8 bases are shared with TRBD2. This CDR3 spans 15 amino acids. V shed 8 bases and J 5 bases; nucleotides not matched to a gene: 14. Germline lookup yields CDR1 MNHEY and CDR2 SMNVEV (reference sequence). The CDR3 bases are TGTGCCAGCTCCAGCGGGAGCTTAAGGGGCCACGAGCAGTACTTC. It codes for CASSSGSLRGHEQYF.

This chain connects TRBV5-4 to TRBJ1-2; D might be TRBD1 (6 bases). This CDR3 has 15 residues. Germline V gene sequence: CDR1 SGHNT, CDR2 YYREEE (reference sequence). V was pared by 2 bases and J by 8 bases, with 19 bases between. The CDR3 nucleotides read TGTGCCAGCAGCTTACCCGGGACACAGAGTGGCGGCTACACCTTC. Translated: CASSLPGTQSGGYTF.

This clone occurred a few times. V gene TRBV28 combines with J gene TRBJ1-5; 9 bases align to TRBD1. Losses at the gene ends were 1 base for V and 1 base for J; bases not matched to a gene: 2. The CDR3 extends over 16 amino acids. The germline gives CDR1 MDHEN, CDR2 SYDVKM. CDR3 sequence (DNA): TGTGCCAGCAGTTTATTACAGGGGGCGAGCAATCAGCCCCAGCATTTT. It codes for CASSLLQGASNQPQHF.

The chain carries TRBV27 and TRBJ2-5; 13 bases are shared with TRBD2. CDR3 length: 16 amino acids. Germline V gene data show CDR1 as MNHEY and CDR2 as SMNVEV (reference sequence). V trimming: 5 bases; J trimming: 2 bases; junction bases outside the gene matches: 5. The CDR3 nucleotides read TGTGCCAGCAGTCGAAGACTAGCGGGAGGACAAGAGACCCAGTACTTC. This codes for CASSRRLAGGQETQYF.

The rearrangement uses TRBV5-4 and TRBJ1-2; D unresolved. CDR3 length: 14 amino acids. Deletions cut 3 bases from V and 6 bases from J, with 15 bases between. Per germline, CDR1 SGHNT and CDR2 YYREEE (reference sequence). CDR3 protein: CASSSRQAMDGYTF. CDR3 nucleotides: TGTGCCAGCAGCTCCCGGCAGGCCATGGATGGCTACACCTTC.

The chain recombines TRBV10-3 with TRBJ1-5, with D possibly being TRBD1 (6 bases). Germline CDR1 ENHRY, CDR2 SYGVKD. With 6 bases removed from V and 2 bases from J, the gap between germline ends came to 11 bases. This CDR3 is built from 14 residues. CDR3 loop: CAISQGLGNQPQHF. The CDR3, as DNA: TGTGCCATCAGCCAGGGGTTGGGCAATCAGCCCCAGCATTTT.

The chain recombines TRBV28 with TRBJ2-1; perhaps TRBD2 as D (5 bases). V gave up 2 bases and J gave up 3 bases, with 14 bases separating them. CDR3 length equals 16 residues. Germline V gene data show CDR1 as MDHEN and CDR2 as SYDVKM. The CDR3 spells CASSLGSGINYNEQFF. The CDR3 DNA reads TGTGCCAGCAGTTTAGGGTCGGGGATCAACTACAATGAGCAGTTCTTC.

The table lists this clone with a count of one. This rearrangement joins TRBV7-2 to TRBJ1-2; D is perhaps TRBD1 (5 bases). CDR3 length: 13 amino acids. The V gene's germline CDR1 is SGHTA and CDR2 FQGNSA. With 3 bases removed from V and 4 bases from J, the gap between germline ends came to 9 bases. CDR3 region: CASSFDSSYGYTF. The CDR3 DNA is TGTGCCAGCAGCTTCGACAGTAGCTATGGCTACACCTTC.